The sequence of this TCR beta chain was determined in a study of T cell responses to AZD1222 COVID-19 vaccine. Study information: Second-dose intervals of approximately 4 or approximately 12 weeks were pooled. Findings of the study overall: Unmutated variant regions are reportedly the target of nearly half of TCRs that are spike-specific. Researchers took repertoire samples only after the peak T cell response had come. Elevations in Spike-specific TCR breadth and depth followed administration of two AZD1222 doses.

Sequencing was performed with immunoSEQ multiplex PCR; in TCRdb, only in-frame clones are kept and a portion is missing. The data contain about 150,000 clones, approximately 94% of them seen just once; the ten biggest clones take up under 2%. Worth noting for this clone: Its cognate antigen is unknown.

The CDR3 length is 15 residues. V trimming: 3 bases; J trimming: 3 bases; junction bases outside the gene matches: 5. Looked up from germline, CDR1 is SGHNT and CDR2 is YYREEE (reference sequence). The chain joins TRBV5-4 to TRBJ1-2; TRBD1 aligns across 10 bases. This sequence was found in an adult in good health. Specimen: peripheral blood, collected on day 0 of AZD1222 vaccination. CDR3: CASSSTGGADYGYTF. CDR3 sequence (DNA): TGTGCCAGCAGCTCGACAGGGGGCGCGGACTATGGCTACACCTTC.